These 31 T cell receptor beta chains were all obtained from the same sample, sequenced in a study of molecular identifiers for immune sequencing clone quantification. Via MiXCR, TCRdb re-called the PCR reads, giving one row per CDR3 protein. Altogether more than 85,000 distinct CDR3 sequences are present, about 35% being singletons, with the ten largest covering about 9.7%. The sample was naive CD8+ T cells from blood, with Jurkat cell RNA spiked in. As to subset: FACS-sorted CD8+CD4-CCR7+CD45RA+ naive T cells. Receptors originate from a human donor in good health. Some libraries in this study had Jurkat cell RNA spiked in.

This clonotype was counted a few times. CDR3 nucleotides: TGTGCCAGCAGTGTTAGCGGGAGTTTCTACGAGCAGTACTTC. Translation: CASSVSGSFYEQYF. The chain uses TRBV12-3 or TRBV12-4 and TRBJ2-7; 9 bases are shared with TRBD2. The junction had 5 bases not matched to a gene; V was cut back by 5 bases and J by 3 bases. This CDR3 contains 14 residues.

About this clonotype itself: A read error may be the cause here, since a much bigger clone is one base away. Without the conserved terminal phenylalanine or tryptophan, this CDR3 likely stems from a read error. J is TRBJ2-7 and V is TRBV28; no clear D gene. CDR1 MDHEN and CDR2 SYDVKM come from the germline V gene. The CDR3 length is 13 residues. Trimming took off 6 bases at V and 3 bases at J, with 12 bases between the two ends. The CDR3 protein is CASRVTLGYEQYY. CDR3 DNA sequence: TGTGCCAGCAGGGTCACCCTGGGCTACGAGCAGTACTAC.

There are a few counts of this clonotype. V is TRBV4-3 and J is TRBJ2-3; D remains unclear. V was shortened by 0 bases and J by 2 bases, with 9 bases between the two germline ends. The length of the CDR3 is 15 residues. Germline V lookup: CDR1 LGHNA, CDR2 YSLEER. The CDR3 nucleotides are TGCGCCAGCAGCCAAGAACGCTCTGACACAGATACGCAGTATTTT. Its protein is CASSQERSDTDTQYF.

About this clonotype itself: Given a much more abundant clone one base away, this may be a read error. The chain recombines TRBV20-1 with TRBJ1-1; perhaps TRBD1 as D (5 bases). Germline V gives CDR1 DFQATT, CDR2 SNEGSKA (reference sequence). The CDR3 contains 13 residues. The CDR3 region has the DNA TGCAGTGCTAGAGATCCAGGGAACACTGAAGCTCTCTTT. It yields the protein CSARDPGNTEALF.

This clonotype is a singleton in its sample. The V gene is TRBV29-1, the J gene TRBJ1-2; 7 nucleotides match TRBD1. The CDR3 loop spans 13 amino acids. V shed 0 bases and J 8 bases; nucleotides not matched to a gene: 6. Germline CDR1 reads SQVTM; CDR2 reads ANQGSEA. The CDR3 loop is CSVEDLRGQGYTF. The CDR3 bases are TGCAGCGTTGAAGATCTAAGGGGGCAAGGCTACACCTTC. Variable domain in full (rest from reference TRBV29-1 and TRBJ1-2): SAVISQKPSRDICQRGTSLTIQCQVDSQVTMMFWYRQQPGQSLTLIATANQGSEATYESGFVIDKFPISRPNLTFSTLTVSNMSPEDSSIYLCSVEDLRGQGYTFGSGTRLTVV.

This clonotype was counted a few times. V usage is TRBV5-4 and J usage is TRBJ2-2; D unresolved. The CDR3 is 14 amino acids. With 1 base removed from V and 6 bases from J, the gap between germline ends came to 10 bases. Germline V lookup: CDR1 SGHNT, CDR2 YYREEE (reference sequence). CDR3 sequence: CASSLSSYAGELFF. In DNA form, the CDR3 reads TGTGCCAGCAGCTTGTCAAGCTATGCCGGGGAGCTGTTTTTT.

The CDR3 spells CASSMGDGQYF. The CDR3 region has the DNA TGTGCCAGTAGTATGGGAGACGGGCAGTACTTC. J is TRBJ2-7 and V is TRBV19; D is possibly TRBD2 (5 bases). V dropped 3 bases and J dropped 9 bases, with 9 bases sitting between them. The CDR3 has 11 residues. Germline CDR1 and CDR2: LNHDA and SQIVND (reference sequence).

This clonotype was counted only a few times. The chain has TRBV7-2 and TRBJ2-5; D is tentatively TRBD1 or TRBD2 (7 bases each). Per germline, CDR1 SGHTA and CDR2 FQGNSA. CDR3 length: 16 amino acids. Deletions cut 4 bases from V and 4 bases from J, with 19 bases between. The CDR3 DNA follows: TGTGCCAGCAGCTCAACAGACAGGGAGGGCCTAGAGACCCAGTACTTC. This gives the protein CASSSTDREGLETQYF.

The chain combines TRBV28 with TRBJ2-3; the D gene is possibly TRBD2 (5 bases). V shed 1 base and J shed 2 bases, with 10 bases lying between them. Germline CDR1 reads MDHEN; CDR2 reads SYDVKM. CDR3 length equals 15 residues. The CDR3 spells CASSLSASHTDTQYF. In DNA, the CDR3 is TGTGCCAGCAGTTTATCGGCTAGCCACACAGATACGCAGTATTTT.

Comment on this clonotype: A read error may be the cause here, since a much bigger clone is one base away. This rearrangement joins TRBV9 to TRBJ2-3; D is undetermined. Germline values: CDR1 SGDLS, CDR2 YYNGEE. The CDR3 contains 14 residues. The CDR3 bases are TGTGCCAGCAGCGCAGCACATCTCACAGTTACGCAGTATTTT. Translation: CASSAAHLTVTQYF.

This clonotype was detected only a few times. The CDR3 bases are TGCGCCAGCAGCCTTGAGCCGGGCCCTCCATCGGATACGCAGTATTTT. It translates to CASSLEPGPPSDTQYF. The J gene is TRBJ2-3, the V gene TRBV4-3; D not resolved. V lost 4 bases and J 6 bases, leaving 20 bases between the germline ends. The CDR3 has 16 residues. Germline loops: CDR1 LGHNA, CDR2 YSLEER.

Concerning this clonotype itself: The CDR3 end shows no conserved phenylalanine or tryptophan, and so a read error is likely. It is unclear where the CDR3 begins or ends on the DNA, so no DNA is shown, and the CDR3 is as TCRdb lists it. The rearrangement links TRBV4-1 to TRBJ2-7; the table gives TRBD1 as D, unverified against the DNA. Germline-derived CDR1 and CDR2 are MGHRA and YSYEKL. From its first to its last residue, the CDR3 has 14 amino acids. CDR3 sequence reads: CASSPGQGTNEQNI.

Concerning this clonotype: A much larger clone differs from this one at a single base, so this may be a read error. This chain uses TRBV4-3 with TRBJ2-7; D possibly corresponds to TRBD2 (5 bases). The germline CDR1 and CDR2 sequences are LGHNA and YSLEER. The CDR3 has 14 residues. In DNA, the CDR3 is TGCGCCAGCGGCCAAGATCTTGGGAGCTACGAGCAGTACTTC. It yields the protein CASGQDLGSYEQYF.

This clonotype has only a few counts. CDR3 sequence: CASSLFELPGRGTQYF. The DNA of the CDR3 is TGTGCCAGCAGTTTATTTGAGCTACCGGGTCGCGGTACGCAGTATTTT. V is TRBV12-3 or TRBV12-4 and J is TRBJ2-3; D not certain. CDR3 length: 16 amino acids. The V end lost 2 bases, the J end lost 8 bases, and 20 bases lay between the germline ends.

V and J are TRBV20-1 and TRBJ2-1; a possible D gene is TRBD2 (5 bases). The CDR3 runs to 14 residues. The germline V and J ends were trimmed by 5 bases and 1 base, with 12 bases remaining between them. Per germline, CDR1 DFQATT and CDR2 SNEGSKA (reference sequence). This CDR3 is CSALDTGSYNEQFF. DNA for the CDR3: TGCAGTGCTTTAGATACGGGATCCTACAATGAGCAGTTCTTC.

Only a few counts were recorded for this clonotype. The gene calls are TRBV10-1 and TRBJ2-7; D possibly uses TRBD1 or TRBD2 (5 bases each). CDR1 and CDR2 from the germline V gene are WNHNN and SYGVQD (reference sequence). V was pared by 3 bases and J by 6 bases, with 6 bases between. This CDR3 has 11 residues. The CDR3 DNA sequence: TGCGCCAGCAGTGAAGGGACCGAGCAGTACTTC. This translates into CASSEGTEQYF.

This clonotype was observed a few times. This sequence joins TRBV7-2 and TRBJ2-1, with 10 bases matching TRBD2. Unmatched junction bases numbered 12, after V lost 2 bases and J lost 2 bases. Per germline, CDR1 SGHTA and CDR2 FQGNSA. The CDR3 consists of 19 residues. The CDR3 DNA sequence: TGTGCCAGCAGCTTAATACAACGATGGACTAGCGGAACCTACAATGAGCAGTTCTTC. Its translation: CASSLIQRWTSGTYNEQFF.

With respect to this clonotype: This clone may be a read error of a much larger clone one base away. The V gene is TRBV7-2, the J gene TRBJ2-7; D is uncertain. This CDR3 is 13 amino acids long. V was clipped by 5 bases and J by 5 bases, with 13 bases between them. The germline gives CDR1 SGHTA, CDR2 FQGNSA. CDR3 bases: TGTGCCAGCAGCATAGGGCTGTCCCACGAGCAGTACTTC. It is translated as CASSIGLSHEQYF.

This clonotype was counted a few times. The V call is TRBV28, the J call TRBJ2-7; D possibly uses TRBD1 or TRBD2 (5 bases each). The V gene's germline CDR1 is MDHEN and CDR2 SYDVKM. This CDR3 is built from 13 residues. V was clipped by 3 bases and J by 2 bases, with 8 bases between them. The CDR3 sequence is CASSFEGPYEQYF. CDR3 sequence (DNA): TGTGCCAGCAGTTTCGAGGGACCCTACGAGCAGTACTTC.

J is TRBJ1-2 and V is TRBV29-1, with TRBD1 matching 9 bases. From germline, CDR1 is SQVTM and CDR2 ANQGSEA. V lost 3 bases, J lost 2 bases, and 10 bases stayed unmatched. CDR3 length: 16 residues. CDR3 residues: CSVEETGGSTNYGYTF. CDR3 nucleotide sequence: TGCAGCGTTGAGGAGACAGGGGGAAGTACGAACTATGGCTACACCTTC.

This sequence joins TRBV7-9 and TRBJ2-5; D is possibly TRBD1 (5 bases). Trimming took 8 bases from V and 2 from J, leaving 12 bases between them. In germline, CDR1 is SEHNR, CDR2 FQNEAQ (reference sequence). The CDR3 runs 13 residues. DNA of the CDR3: TGTGCCAGCGGCCCCGACAGACAAGAGACCCAGTACTTC. Encoded protein: CASGPDRQETQYF.

This clonotype showed up just a few times. The V call is TRBV12-3 or TRBV12-4, the J call TRBJ2-4; D is possibly TRBD1 (6 bases). Trimming stripped 1 base from V and 3 bases from J, with 22 bases between. The CDR3 extends over 19 amino acids. CDR3 residues: CASSLVVEQGAPYKNIQYF. The DNA for the CDR3 is TGTGCCAGCAGTTTAGTGGTAGAACAGGGCGCGCCCTACAAAAACATTCAGTACTTC.

This clonotype was observed a few times. The chain employs TRBV19 and TRBJ1-1; no clear D gene. CDR1 and CDR2 (germline): LNHDA, SQIVND (reference sequence). The CDR3 extends over 12 amino acids. With 8 bases removed from V and 3 bases from J, the gap between germline ends came to 10 bases. CDR3 sequence: CASSVGYTEAFF. The DNA of the CDR3 is TGTGCCAGTTCGGTCGGATACACTGAAGCTTTCTTT.

This clonotype was picked up a small number of times. The chain carries TRBV5-6 and TRBJ2-3; possible D gene TRBD1, 5 bases. Germline CDR1 SGHDT, CDR2 YYEEEE. V lost 3 bases to trimming and J lost 0 bases, with 14 bases between them. This CDR3 region has 16 residues. This CDR3 is CASSYPRQFSTDTQYF. The CDR3 nucleotides read TGTGCCAGCAGCTATCCAAGACAGTTTAGCACAGATACGCAGTATTTT.

The J gene is TRBJ2-6, the V gene TRBV7-9; D gene unclear. CDR1 SEHNR and CDR2 FQNEAQ come from the germline V gene (reference sequence). This CDR3 has 15 amino acids. V lost 8 bases to trimming and J lost 2 bases, with 13 bases between them. CDR3 loop: CASADQITGANVLTF. CDR3 coding DNA: TGTGCCAGCGCCGACCAAATTACTGGGGCCAACGTCCTGACTTTC.

A remark on this clonotype: With a much larger clone just one base away, this may be a read error. This chain uses TRBV28 with TRBJ2-3; no clear D gene. CDR1 and CDR2 from the germline V gene are MDHEN and SYDVKM. This CDR3 has 17 amino acids. This CDR3 is CASSTLSLPGDTDTLYF. For the CDR3, the DNA is TGTGCCAGCAGTACCCTATCCTTACCGGGCGACACAGATACGCTGTATTTT.

Points on this clonotype: A much bigger clone sits one base away, suggesting this may be a read error. The genes are TRBV6-5 and TRBJ2-3, with 10 bases lining up with TRBD2. This CDR3 region has 16 residues. CDR1 and CDR2 from the germline V gene are MNHEY and SVGAGI. CDR3 bases: TGTGCCAGCAGGGCTATTGAGCTAGCGGGAGTAGATTCGCAGTATTTT. Amino acids: CASRAIELAGVDSQYF.

Notes on this clonotype: No conserved phenylalanine or tryptophan is present at the end of the CDR3, so a read error is the likely explanation. The chain has TRBV9 and TRBJ2-2; D is undetermined. Trimming stripped 0 bases from V and 5 bases from J, with 5 bases between. The germline V gene has CDR1 SGDLS and CDR2 YYNGEE. The CDR3 is 13 amino acids. The CDR3 nucleotides are TGTGCCAGCAGCGTAGAAGGGACCGGGGAGCTGTTTTTA. As protein: CASSVEGTGELFL.

The chain links TRBV2 to TRBJ2-1, with D unclear. This CDR3 spans 16 amino acids. The germline CDR1 and CDR2 sequences are SNHLY and FYNNEI. V shed 1 base and J shed 3 bases, with 13 bases lying between them. The CDR3 nucleotides are TGTGCCAGCAGTGAAGTCCGGACGCCGATCTACAATGAGCAGTTCTTC. This translates into CASSEVRTPIYNEQFF.

The chain recombines TRBV6-5 with TRBJ2-5, with D perhaps matching TRBD1 (6 bases). With 0 bases removed from V and 4 bases from J, the gap between germline ends came to 21 bases. The CDR3 has 18 amino acids. In germline, CDR1 is MNHEY, CDR2 SVGAGI. The CDR3 DNA follows: TGTGCCAGCAGTTACTCGTCCCCGCCGGCACAGGGCTTAGAGACCCAGTACTTC. Translation gives CASSYSSPPAQGLETQYF.

On this clonotype itself: This CDR3 fails to terminate in the conserved phenylalanine or tryptophan, so it likely reflects a read error. The chain has TRBV27 and TRBJ2-1, with D tentatively TRBD1 (6 bases). From germline, CDR1 is MNHEY and CDR2 SMNVEV (reference sequence). The CDR3 is 14 amino acids. Trimming stripped 5 bases from V and 6 bases from J, with 14 bases between. The CDR3 sequence: CASSAGQSANEQFL. DNA for the CDR3: TGTGCCAGCAGTGCCGGACAGTCCGCCAATGAGCAGTTCCTC.